The 30 T cell receptor beta chains below all came from one sample that was sequenced in a study of Graves' ophthalmopathy and Graves' hyperthyroidism. Using RNA transcripts, the TCR beta CDR3 regions were amplified. Scientists carried out first-round RT-PCR using HTBI primers and then a second-round multiplex PCR. TCRdb called the multiplex PCR reads again in MiXCR, with one record for every CDR3 protein. This sample has 740,000 or so distinct CDR3 sequences, with 40% found just once. Sequencing was done on a sample of peripheral blood. The source of these receptors is an adult man with Graves' ophthalmopathy.

V and J are TRBV29-1 and TRBJ2-1, with 8 bases aligning to TRBD1. The J segment lost 1 base and the V segment lost 7 bases, leaving 0 bases of the junction unmatched. Germline CDR1 reads SQVTM; CDR2 reads ANQGSEA. CDR3 length equals 12 residues. The CDR3 sequence is CSGTGSYNEQFF. As DNA, the CDR3 is TGCAGCGGGACAGGGTCCTACAATGAGCAGTTCTTC.

In its sample, this clonotype was seen many times. This chain links TRBV2 with TRBJ1-3; 7 bases line up with TRBD1. The CDR3 spans 16 residues. CDR1 and CDR2 from the germline V gene are SNHLY and FYNNEI. V gave up 8 bases and J gave up 0 bases; unmatched junction bases: 10. The CDR3 region is CASEKGGSGSGNTIYF. The CDR3 region has the DNA TGTGCCAGCGAAAAAGGGGGCTCGGGCTCTGGAAACACCATATATTTT.

This chain joins TRBV24-1 and TRBJ1-1; D may be TRBD1 (6 bases). The CDR3 runs to 12 residues. Germline V gene data show CDR1 as KGHDR and CDR2 as SFDVKD. Trimming took 7 bases from V and 8 from J, leaving 13 bases between them. The CDR3 protein is CATRGLGTEAFF. The CDR3 bases are TGTGCCACCAGGGGACTCGGGACAGAAGCTTTCTTT.

This clonotype was counted at least ten times. The CDR3 DNA sequence: TGCGCCAGCAGACGGGACAGGGGAATCAATCAGCCCCAGCATTTT. Translated, it gives CASRRDRGINQPQHF. The chain has TRBV10-2 and TRBJ1-5, with 10 nucleotides matching TRBD1. Germline trimming cut 6 bases from V and 3 bases from J; bases unmatched to any gene: 5. CDR3 length: 15 residues. Germline loops: CDR1 WSHSY, CDR2 SAAADI.

This clonotype was counted a few times. This rearrangement joins TRBV29-1 to TRBJ1-2; D unresolved. The V end lost 5 bases, the J end lost 2 bases, and 9 bases lay between the germline ends. Germline CDR1 reads SQVTM; CDR2 reads ANQGSEA. This CDR3 is built from 12 residues. The DNA of the CDR3 is TGCAGCGTTAATTTCAGAAACTATGGCTACACCTTC. It is translated as CSVNFRNYGYTF.

This clonotype was seen many times. V usage is TRBV5-8 and J usage is TRBJ2-5; 9 nucleotides line up with TRBD2. The J segment lost 1 base and the V segment lost 0 bases, leaving 4 bases of the junction unmatched. The CDR3 sequence is 16 residues long. Germline V lookup: CDR1 SGHTS, CDR2 YDEGEE. For the CDR3, the DNA is TGTGCCAGCAGCTTGGCCCGGCGGGGGGGCCAAGAGACCCAGTACTTC. Translating gives CASSLARRGGQETQYF.

The rearrangement links TRBV12-3 or TRBV12-4 to TRBJ2-2, with 8 bases identical to TRBD1. The CDR3 covers 16 residues. Trimming cost V 6 bases and J 7 bases; bases outside gene matches: 13. The CDR3 spells CASREPGGAQGGELFF. Written as DNA, the CDR3 is TGTGCCAGCAGGGAACCAGGGGGCGCCCAGGGCGGGGAGCTGTTTTTT.

This clonotype was seen repeatedly, ten times or more. The CDR3 nucleotides read TGCGCCAGCAGTGTGGGGTATATTGGGAGCAATCAGCCCCAGCATTTT. Amino acids: CASSVGYIGSNQPQHF. The chain joins TRBV10-2 to TRBJ1-5; D not resolved. Germline-derived CDR1 and CDR2 are WSHSY and SAAADI. The germline V and J ends were trimmed by 4 bases and 1 base, with 14 bases remaining between them. CDR3 length: 16 residues.

The chain recombines TRBV25-1 with TRBJ1-2; no definite D call. Germline CDR1 reads MGHDK; CDR2 reads SYGVNS. The CDR3 extends over 13 amino acids. The ends were cut back, 5 bases at V and 8 bases at J, with 15 bases in the middle. The CDR3 DNA sequence: TGTGCCAGCAGTTTTTCGGCCTCGTGGGGCTACACCTTC. It yields the protein CASSFSASWGYTF.

For this clonotype: An end of the junction differs from the germline gene, which may be a read error. V usage is TRBV24-1 and J usage is TRBJ1-5, with a weak D call TRBD1 (5 bases). The germline V gene encodes CDR1 KGHDR and CDR2 SFDVKD. This CDR3 is built from 14 residues. The CDR3 DNA follows: TGTGCCAGCAGTTTACAAGGGGATAGTCAGCCCCAGCATTTT. Translation gives CASSLQGDSQPQHF.

This chain links TRBV19 with TRBJ2-7, with 9 positions matching TRBD1. This CDR3 is 14 amino acids long. After removal of 5 bases from V and 2 bases from J, the junction contained 4 bases not matched to a gene. CDR1 is LNHDA and CDR2 is SQIVND in the germline V gene (reference sequence). The CDR3 DNA reads as TGTGCCAGTAGTGTGGGGGACAGGGCCTACGAGCAGTACTTC. This codes for CASSVGDRAYEQYF.

This clonotype was seen only a few times. The J gene is TRBJ1-2, the V gene TRBV12-3 or TRBV12-4; 9 nucleotides match TRBD1. This CDR3 spans 15 amino acids. With V trimmed by 5 bases and J by 2 bases, 6 bases remained unmatched. CDR3: CASSLTGGMNYGYTF. CDR3 coding DNA: TGTGCCAGCAGTCTGACAGGGGGTATGAACTATGGCTACACCTTC.

This clonotype was found a few times. J is TRBJ1-5 and V is TRBV10-3; no firm D call. This CDR3 is 10 amino acids long. The V and J ends lost 3 bases and 6 bases respectively, with 0 bases between them. Germline V gene data show CDR1 as ENHRY and CDR2 as SYGVKD. The CDR3 here is CAISDQPQHF. The CDR3 DNA reads as TGTGCCATCAGTGATCAGCCCCAGCATTTT.

The rearrangement links TRBV14 to TRBJ1-6, with TRBD1 as a possible D gene (5 bases). V lost 0 bases, J lost 5 bases, and 11 bases lay in between. Germline loops: CDR1 SGHDN, CDR2 FVKESK. This CDR3 has 16 residues. The CDR3 spells CASSQEIGDNNSPLHF. CDR3 sequence (DNA): TGTGCCAGCAGCCAAGAAATAGGGGATAATAATTCACCCCTCCACTTT.

Many counts were recorded for this clonotype. The V and J genes are TRBV9 and TRBJ1-2; 7 nucleotides agree with TRBD1. The J segment lost 8 bases and the V segment lost 4 bases, leaving 11 bases of the junction unmatched. The CDR3 covers 14 residues. In germline, CDR1 is SGDLS, CDR2 YYNGEE. CDR3 sequence (DNA): TGTGCCAGCAGCCCGGGACAGTGGGGGGGGGGCTACACCTTC. It is translated as CASSPGQWGGGYTF.

This clonotype has a handful of counts. For the CDR3, the DNA is TGTGCCAGCAGCTTGGCAGGGTTTAACTATGGCTACACCTTC. Its protein is CASSLAGFNYGYTF. V gene TRBV5-5 combines with J gene TRBJ1-2; D is perhaps TRBD1 (5 bases). Germline assignment: CDR1 SGHKS and CDR2 YYEKEE (reference sequence). The CDR3 is made up of 14 amino acids. V was clipped by 0 bases and J by 1 base, with 7 bases between them.

This clonotype has at least ten counts. The J gene is TRBJ2-5, the V gene TRBV10-2, with 9 bases aligning to TRBD2. The CDR3 extends over 18 amino acids. V trimming: 3 bases; J trimming: 4 bases; junction bases outside the gene matches: 15. Looked up from germline, CDR1 is WSHSY and CDR2 is SAAADI. In nucleotides, the CDR3 is TGCGCCAGCAGTGACGCGGAGCGGGGGGTGGTTGGCGGAGAGACCCAGTACTTC. Its translation is CASSDAERGVVGGETQYF.

The rearrangement uses TRBV25-1 and TRBJ1-3; D perhaps matches TRBD1 (5 bases). The CDR3 is 15 residues long. Trimming shortened V by 5 bases and J by 0 bases, and 11 bases separated the two germline ends. The germline V gene encodes CDR1 MGHDK and CDR2 SYGVNS. CDR3 residues: CASSPYRSSGNTIYF. Written as DNA, the CDR3 is TGTGCCAGCAGTCCCTACAGGAGCTCTGGAAACACCATATATTTT.

The chain employs TRBV29-1 and TRBJ2-7, with 9 positions matching TRBD1. Germline CDR1 is SQVTM and CDR2 is ANQGSEA. The ends lost 7 bases at V and 2 bases at J; junction bases unmatched: 3. The CDR3 has 12 residues. CDR3: CSGTGGTYEQYF. The CDR3 bases are TGCAGCGGTACAGGGGGCACCTACGAGCAGTACTTC.

This clonotype was counted only a few times. This sequence joins TRBV9 and TRBJ2-2; the D gene is possibly TRBD2 (5 bases). Germline V gene sequence: CDR1 SGDLS, CDR2 YYNGEE. The V and J ends lost 4 bases and 5 bases respectively, with 15 bases between them. The CDR3 totals 15 residues. CDR3 sequence reads: CASSPGVAATGELFF. The DNA for the CDR3 is TGTGCCAGCAGCCCCGGGGTAGCTGCGACCGGGGAGCTGTTTTTT.

The V gene is TRBV5-1, the J gene TRBJ2-7; unclear D gene. Trimming took off 1 base at V and 3 bases at J, with 8 bases between the two ends. Germline-derived CDR1 and CDR2 are SGHRS and YFSETQ. The CDR3 spans 13 residues. As DNA, the CDR3 is TGCGCCAGCAGCTTGAATACCCTCTACGAGCAGTACTTC. This gives the protein CASSLNTLYEQYF.

V gene TRBV5-4 combines with J gene TRBJ2-2; D possibly corresponds to TRBD2 (7 bases). The germline V gene has CDR1 SGHNT and CDR2 YYREEE (reference sequence). The CDR3 sequence is 17 residues long. V lost 2 bases to trimming and J lost 4 bases, with 18 bases between them. The CDR3 loop is CASSFAVGGASTGELFF. The CDR3, as DNA: TGTGCCAGCAGCTTTGCAGTGGGGGGGGCGAGCACCGGGGAGCTGTTTTTT.

This clonotype was picked up many times. The V gene is TRBV10-3, the J gene TRBJ2-5; 9 nucleotides match TRBD2. CDR1 ENHRY and CDR2 SYGVKD come from the germline V gene. This CDR3 has 17 amino acids. The V gene end was trimmed by 0 bases and the J gene end by 7 bases; junction bases not matched to a gene: 12. The CDR3 reads CAISESRASGATGTQYF. The CDR3 DNA is TGTGCCATCAGTGAGTCTCGGGCTAGCGGGGCAACCGGGACCCAGTACTTC.

There are a few counts of this clonotype. V gene TRBV7-9 combines with J gene TRBJ2-2; TRBD1 matches 7 bases. The CDR3 is 17 residues long. The germline V gene has CDR1 SEHNR and CDR2 FQNEAQ (reference sequence). J lost 8 bases, V lost 2 bases, and 14 bases had no gene match. DNA for the CDR3: TGTGCCAGCAGCTTAATGTACCGACAGGGAAGTCGAGGGGAGCTGTTTTTT. Its protein product is CASSLMYRQGSRGELFF.

This sequence joins TRBV10-3 and TRBJ1-4; the D is unclear. This CDR3 has 12 amino acids. CDR1 is ENHRY and CDR2 is SYGVKD in the germline V gene. V was cut by 3 bases and J by 7 bases, with 6 bases left in between. This CDR3 is CAISESGEKLFF. CDR3 DNA: TGTGCCATCAGTGAATCAGGTGAAAAACTGTTTTTT.

Many counts were recorded for this clonotype. The chain combines TRBV29-1 with TRBJ1-2; D remains unclear. V was pared by 6 bases and J by 3 bases, with 8 bases between. The V gene's germline CDR1 is SQVTM and CDR2 ANQGSEA. This CDR3 has 11 residues. CDR3 loop: CSVFSDYGYTF. The CDR3 DNA sequence: TGCAGCGTATTCTCGGACTATGGCTACACCTTC.

This clonotype was counted a few times. This sequence joins TRBV6-6 and TRBJ2-7; 10 nucleotides align to TRBD2. The CDR3 extends over 17 amino acids. CDR1 MNHNY and CDR2 SVGAGI come from the germline V gene (reference sequence). V gave up 4 bases and J gave up 2 bases; unmatched junction bases: 11. Here the CDR3 reads CASSSRTGTSATYEQYF. CDR3 nucleotide sequence: TGTGCCAGCAGTTCCAGGACTGGGACTAGCGCGACCTACGAGCAGTACTTC.

The chain couples TRBV7-9 to TRBJ2-7; D ambiguous. V was shortened by 3 bases and J by 6 bases, with 12 bases between the two germline ends. The germline V gene has CDR1 SEHNR and CDR2 FQNEAQ (reference sequence). This CDR3 is built from 13 residues. For the CDR3, the DNA is TGTGCCAGCAGCTTGGTAGGGTCATCCGAGCAGTACTTC. This sequence encodes CASSLVGSSEQYF.

This clonotype showed up just a few times. Its ends do not fully match the called genes, so a read error is possible. The gene calls are TRBV10-2 and TRBJ1-5; no firm D call. This CDR3 is 13 amino acids long. The V gene's germline CDR1 is WSHSY and CDR2 SAAADI. The CDR3 loop reads CASNQLRLQPQHF. CDR3 coding DNA: TGTGCCAGCAACCAACTGCGGCTTCAGCCCCAGCATTTT.

In DNA, the CDR3 is TGTGCCAGCAATCAAGGGCGTCGCCTCCAGGGGAAGCAGTACTTC. Its protein product is CASNQGRRLQGKQYF. V gene TRBV12-3 or TRBV12-4 combines with J gene TRBJ2-7; D is perhaps TRBD1 (6 bases). The V gene lost 7 bases and the J gene lost 8 bases, with 24 bases spanning the gap. This CDR3 comprises 15 residues.